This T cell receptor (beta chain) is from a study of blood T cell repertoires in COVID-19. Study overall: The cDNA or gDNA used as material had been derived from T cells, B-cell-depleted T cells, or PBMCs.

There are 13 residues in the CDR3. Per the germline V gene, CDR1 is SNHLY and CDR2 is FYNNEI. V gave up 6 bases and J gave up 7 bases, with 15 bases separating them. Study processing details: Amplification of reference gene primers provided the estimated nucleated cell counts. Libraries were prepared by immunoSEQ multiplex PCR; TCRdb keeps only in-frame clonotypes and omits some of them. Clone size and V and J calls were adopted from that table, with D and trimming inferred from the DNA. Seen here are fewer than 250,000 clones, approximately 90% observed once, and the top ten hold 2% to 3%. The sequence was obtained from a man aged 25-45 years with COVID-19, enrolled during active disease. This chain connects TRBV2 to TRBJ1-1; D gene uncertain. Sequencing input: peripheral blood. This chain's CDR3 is CASRRAEGNEAFF. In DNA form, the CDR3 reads TGTGCCAGCAGGAGAGCCGAGGGAAATGAAGCTTTCTTT.